This TCR beta chain emerged from a study of blood T cell repertoires in COVID-19. At the level of the study: Sites across the United States, Italy and Spain contributed samples from acute and convalescent COVID-19. T cells, B-cell-depleted T cells, or PBMCs provided the cDNA or gDNA that served as material.

Germline CDR1 is SGHKS and CDR2 is YYEKEE (reference sequence). The V gene end was trimmed by 4 bases and the J gene end by 0 bases; junction bases not matched to a gene: 6. The CDR3 is 16 residues long. Original handling: It was from reference gene primer amplification that nucleated cell counts were estimated. Profiled with immunoSEQ multiplex PCR; TCRdb holds only in-frame clones, not every one. The V and J calls and the clone size are those of that table, but D and trimming were determined from the DNA. The sample carries about 74,000 clones, just over 85% recorded once. The sample was peripheral blood. The receptor was isolated from a woman older than 75 with active or convalescent COVID-19. V is TRBV5-5 and J is TRBJ2-1, with 8 bases matching TRBD2. CDR3 sequence (DNA): TGTGCCAGCAGCCCCCGCGCGGGGGGCTCCTACAATGAGCAGTTCTTC. Translation gives CASSPRAGGSYNEQFF.